This T cell receptor (beta chain) was profiled in a study of blood T cells in healthy people across ages. For the second PCR, which ran for roughly 6 to 12 cycles, a sample-barcoded 5' primer and a J-beta primer mix were used. TCRdb independently ran MiXCR on the 5' RACE reads; one entry per CDR3 protein. The sample includes fewer than 2,000,000 distinct CDR3 sequences, about 32% seen only once; the top ten take 11%. With 4 bases removed from V and 2 bases from J, the gap between germline ends came to 12 bases. Germline lookup yields CDR1 SGHVS and CDR2 FQNEAQ. The CDR3 sequence is 14 residues long. The TCR originated in a woman aged 25 to 39 in good health. Sequencing was performed on blood. The chain couples TRBV7-8 to TRBJ2-7; a weak D match, TRBD2 (6 bases). The CDR3 here is CASSSRLDTYEQYF. The CDR3 bases are TGTGCCAGCAGCTCCAGACTAGATACCTACGAGCAGTACTTC.